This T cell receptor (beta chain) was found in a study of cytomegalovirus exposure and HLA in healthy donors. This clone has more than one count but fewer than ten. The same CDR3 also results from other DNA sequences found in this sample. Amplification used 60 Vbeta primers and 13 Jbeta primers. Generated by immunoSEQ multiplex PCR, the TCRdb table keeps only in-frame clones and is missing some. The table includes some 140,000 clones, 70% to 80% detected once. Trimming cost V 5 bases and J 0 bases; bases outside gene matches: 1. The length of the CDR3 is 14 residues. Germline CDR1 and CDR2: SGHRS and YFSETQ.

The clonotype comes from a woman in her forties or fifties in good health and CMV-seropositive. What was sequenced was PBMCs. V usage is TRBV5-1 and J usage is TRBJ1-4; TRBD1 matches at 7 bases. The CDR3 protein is CASRTGATNEKLFF. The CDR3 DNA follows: TGCGCCAGCAGAACAGGGGCAACTAATGAAAAACTGTTTTTT.